A single sample gave rise to the 10 T cell receptor beta chains below, sequenced in a study of OX40 agonist ivuxolimab in advanced cancers. Clones were read by immunoSEQ multiplex PCR, and TCRdb kept only the in-frame ones, dropping some. The sample yields around 59,000 clones, around 86% seen once. The starting material was CD4+ or CD8+ T cells sorted from blood, obtained in a trial of the OX40 agonist ivuxolimab. The receptors here all came from an adult with an advanced solid tumor such as melanoma, head and neck, liver or kidney cancer.

The genes are TRBV10-3 and TRBJ2-3, with 7 positions matching TRBD2. Per germline, CDR1 ENHRY and CDR2 SYGVKD. The CDR3 covers 14 residues. V gave up 7 bases and J gave up 2 bases; unmatched junction bases: 6. In DNA, the CDR3 is TGTGCCATCATTAGAGCGGGATACACAGATACGCAGTATTTT. Translating gives CAIIRAGYTDTQYF.

The genes are TRBV18 and TRBJ2-5, with D maybe TRBD1 (6 bases). The CDR3 loop spans 14 amino acids. Trimming cost V 4 bases and J 9 bases, with 18 bases left between them. The germline CDR1 and CDR2 sequences are KGHSH and LQKENI. CDR3 nucleotides: TGTGCCAGCTCACAGACCGGGGCCTCAGGGGCCCAGTACTTC. It is translated as CASSQTGASGAQYF.

The J gene is TRBJ2-7, the V gene TRBV7-9; TRBD1 matches 8 bases. The CDR3 runs to 15 residues. Germline-derived CDR1 and CDR2 are SEHNR and FQNEAQ (reference sequence). With 4 bases clipped from V and 2 bases from J, the junction kept 7 bases outside the gene matches. The CDR3 DNA is TGTGCCAGCAGCTCCATGGGACAGGTAGCCTACGAGCAGTACTTC. This gives the protein CASSSMGQVAYEQYF. Combining the CDR3 with reference TRBV7-9 and TRBJ2-7 gives the whole variable domain DTGVSQNPRHKITKRGQNVTFRCDPISEHNRLYWYRQTLGQGPEFLTYFQNEAQLEKSRLLSDRFSAERPKGSFSTLEIQRTEQGDSAMYLCASSSMGQVAYEQYFGPGTRLTVT.

The chain employs TRBV5-6 and TRBJ1-4; 7 nucleotides align to TRBD1. There are 16 residues in the CDR3. V gave up 4 bases and J gave up 0 bases; unmatched junction bases: 6. Germline V gene data show CDR1 as SGHDT and CDR2 as YYEEEE. Here the CDR3 DNA reads TGTGCCAGCAGCGAGTACGGGACAGCAACTAATGAAAAACTGTTTTTT. It codes for CASSEYGTATNEKLFF.

The CDR3 reads CAGSSGQALSQYF. For the CDR3, the DNA is TGTGCCGGATCATCAGGACAGGCTCTATCCCAGTACTTC. V usage is TRBV30 and J usage is TRBJ2-5; 7 bases map to TRBD1. Germline lookup yields CDR1 GTSNPN and CDR2 SVGIG (reference sequence). After removal of 8 bases from V and 9 bases from J, the junction contained 15 bases not matched to a gene. The CDR3 contains 13 residues. Combining the CDR3 with reference TRBV30 and TRBJ2-5 gives the whole variable domain SQTIHQWPATLVQPVGSPLSLECTVEGTSNPNLYWYRQAAGRGLQLLFYSVGIGQISSEVPQNLSASRPQDRQFILSSKKLLLSDSGFYLCAGSSGQALSQYFGPGTRLLVL.

The chain links TRBV19 to TRBJ1-5; TRBD1 matches at 8 bases. The germline V gene has CDR1 LNHDA and CDR2 SQIVND (reference sequence). Germline trimming cut 3 bases from V and 11 bases from J; bases unmatched to any gene: 9. CDR3 size: 14 residues. CDR3: CASSIGQGANSQHF. CDR3 nucleotide sequence: TGTGCCAGTAGTATTGGGCAGGGGGCAAATTCCCAGCATTTT.

The chain employs TRBV5-1 and TRBJ2-3, with D possibly being TRBD1 or TRBD2 (5 bases each). The germline V and J ends were trimmed by 4 bases and 2 bases, with 14 bases remaining between them. CDR1 and CDR2 from the germline V gene are SGHRS and YFSETQ. The CDR3 loop spans 15 amino acids. CDR3 DNA sequence: TGCGCCAGCAGCCCGGGACCACCCTCCACAGATACGCAGTATTTT. Its protein product is CASSPGPPSTDTQYF.

The rearrangement links TRBV12-5 to TRBJ1-2; D unresolved. Trimming took 4 bases from V and 8 from J, leaving 11 bases between them. Germline lookup yields CDR1 LGHNT and CDR2 FRNRAP. This CDR3 region has 12 residues. CDR3 DNA sequence: TGTGCTAGTGGTTCATCCCTTAGGGGCTACACCTTC. Protein: CASGSSLRGYTF. Based on the CDR3 plus reference TRBV12-5 and TRBJ1-2, the full variable domain is DARVTQTPRHKVTEMGQEVTMRCQPILGHNTVFWYRQTMMQGLELLAYFRNRAPLDDSGMPKDRFSAEMPDATLATLKIQPSEPRDSAVYFCASGSSLRGYTFGSGTRLTVV.

Within the sample, this clone is medium-sized (0.01 to 0.1%). The chain recombines TRBV18 with TRBJ2-3; no definite D call. This CDR3 contains 12 residues. Trimming cost V 5 bases and J 2 bases, with 5 bases left between them. Germline values: CDR1 KGHSH, CDR2 LQKENI. DNA for the CDR3: TGTGCCAGCTCAACGTACACAGATACGCAGTATTTT. It translates to CASSTYTDTQYF.

This clone was counted a single time. V and J are TRBV6-1 and TRBJ2-3; 9 bases are shared with TRBD1. Germline trimming cut 8 bases from V and 1 base from J; bases unmatched to any gene: 7. Germline V CDR1 and CDR2: MNHNS, SASEGT. The CDR3 sequence is 15 residues long. The CDR3 is CASGRDRARTDTQYF. The DNA for the CDR3 is TGTGCCAGCGGCCGGGACAGGGCCCGCACAGATACGCAGTATTTT.